The present T cell receptor beta chain was sequenced within a study of post-analysis software for immune sequencing data. Across the whole study: There were relapsing-remitting, secondary progressive and progressive-relapsing multiple sclerosis among the disease courses included.

Prepared libraries of TCR beta cDNA carried unique molecular identifiers. T cells numbering about 0.95 to 11 million gave rise to some 500,000 cDNA molecules. TCRdb re-derived calls from the PCR reads in MiXCR, one entry per CDR3 protein. The sample has around 400,000 distinct CDR3 sequences; about a third are singletons. Notes on this clonotype: Its specificity is not known.

Trimming took 2 bases from V and 5 from J; bases not matched to a gene: 2. The CDR3 extends over 13 amino acids. The germline V gene has CDR1 SNHLY and CDR2 FYNNEI. Study-level results: Strong co-clustering by F measure linked samples that shared a preparation batch. Multiple sclerosis was associated with a significant reduction in normalized Chao1 diversity relative to controls. Roughly five TRBV segments appeared more often in patients than in controls, and TRBV5-6, TRBV5-1 and TRBV20-1 were among these.

The rearrangement joins TRBV2 to TRBJ2-5, with 7 bases lining up with TRBD1. Sequenced material: blood. This receptor was taken from a girl aged 10-17 years with multiple sclerosis. As DNA, the CDR3 is TGTGCCAGCAGTGAAATGACAGGGGAGACCCAGTACTTC. This codes for CASSEMTGETQYF. The complete variable domain, with remaining parts taken from reference TRBV2 and TRBJ2-5, reads EPEVTQTPSHQVTQMGQEVILRCVPISNHLYFYWYRQILGQKVEFLVSFYNNEISEKSEIFDDQFSVERPDGSNFTLKIRSTKLEDSAMYFCASSEMTGETQYFGPGTRLLVL.